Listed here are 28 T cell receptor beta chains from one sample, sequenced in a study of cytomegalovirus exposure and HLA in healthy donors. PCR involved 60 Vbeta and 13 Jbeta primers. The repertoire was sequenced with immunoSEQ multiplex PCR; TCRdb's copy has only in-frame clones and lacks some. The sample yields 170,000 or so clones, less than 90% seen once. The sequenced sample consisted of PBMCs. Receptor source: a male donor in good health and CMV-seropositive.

The CDR3 bases are TGTGCCGGGGAAAGTAAGGGGTGGCATGGCTACACCTTC. As protein: CAGESKGWHGYTF. The J gene is TRBJ1-2, the V gene TRBV19; tentatively, D is TRBD1 (5 bases). The V gene's germline CDR1 is LNHDA and CDR2 SQIVND (reference sequence). This CDR3 is built from 13 residues. The V and J ends lost 11 bases and 6 bases respectively, with 19 bases between them.

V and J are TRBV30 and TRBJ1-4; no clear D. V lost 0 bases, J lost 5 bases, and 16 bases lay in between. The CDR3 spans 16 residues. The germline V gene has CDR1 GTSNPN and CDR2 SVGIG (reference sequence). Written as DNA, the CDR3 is TGTGCCTGGAGTGTACCTAGCGGACGATGGAATGAAAAACTGTTTTTT. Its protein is CAWSVPSGRWNEKLFF. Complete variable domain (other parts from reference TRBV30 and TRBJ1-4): SQTIHQWPATLVQPVGSPLSLECTVEGTSNPNLYWYRQAAGRGLQLLFYSVGIGQISSEVPQNLSASRPQDRQFILSSKKLLLSDSGFYLCAWSVPSGRWNEKLFFGSGTQLSVL.

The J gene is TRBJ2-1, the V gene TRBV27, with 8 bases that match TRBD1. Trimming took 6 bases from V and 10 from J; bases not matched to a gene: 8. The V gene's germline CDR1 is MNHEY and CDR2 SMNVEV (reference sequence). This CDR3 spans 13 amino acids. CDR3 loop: CASSIRDRYEQFF. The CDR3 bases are TGTGCCAGCAGCATCCGGGACAGGTACGAGCAGTTCTTC.

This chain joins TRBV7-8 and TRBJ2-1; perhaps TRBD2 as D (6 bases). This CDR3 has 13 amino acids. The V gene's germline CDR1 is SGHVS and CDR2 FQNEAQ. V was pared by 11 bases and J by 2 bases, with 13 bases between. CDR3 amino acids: CAALGGPYNEQFF. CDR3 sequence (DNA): TGTGCCGCTCTCGGAGGGCCCTACAATGAGCAGTTCTTC.

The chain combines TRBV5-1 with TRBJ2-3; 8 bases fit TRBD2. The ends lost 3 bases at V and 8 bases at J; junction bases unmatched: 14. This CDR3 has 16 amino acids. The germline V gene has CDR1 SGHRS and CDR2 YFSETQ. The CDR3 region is CASSSPSGGFEGTQYF. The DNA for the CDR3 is TGCGCCAGCAGCTCCCCTTCGGGGGGGTTTGAAGGTACGCAGTATTTT. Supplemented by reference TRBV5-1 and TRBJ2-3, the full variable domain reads KAGVTQTPRYLIKTRGQQVTLSCSPISGHRSVSWYQQTPGQGLQFLFEYFSETQRNKGNFPGRFSGRQFSNSRSEMNVSTLELGDSALYLCASSSPSGGFEGTQYFGPGTRLTVL.

The CDR3 loop reads CASSGIDRGSKAFF. CDR3 DNA: TGTGCCAGCAGTGGAATCGACAGGGGAAGTAAAGCTTTCTTT. V and J are TRBV27 and TRBJ1-1; 8 bases map to TRBD1. The junction had 11 bases not matched to a gene; V was cut back by 5 bases and J by 9 bases. Germline V gene data show CDR1 as MNHEY and CDR2 as SMNVEV (reference sequence). The CDR3 totals 14 residues.

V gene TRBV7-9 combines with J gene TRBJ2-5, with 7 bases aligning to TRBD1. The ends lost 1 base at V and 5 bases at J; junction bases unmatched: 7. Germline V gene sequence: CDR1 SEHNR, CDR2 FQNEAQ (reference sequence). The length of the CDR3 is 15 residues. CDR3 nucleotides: TGTGCCAGCAGCTTAGATGGGAACAGGGGTGAGACCCAGTACTTC. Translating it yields CASSLDGNRGETQYF. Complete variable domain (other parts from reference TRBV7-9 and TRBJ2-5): DTGVSQNPRHKITKRGQNVTFRCDPISEHNRLYWYRQTLGQGPEFLTYFQNEAQLEKSRLLSDRFSAERPKGSFSTLEIQRTEQGDSAMYLCASSLDGNRGETQYFGPGTRLLVL.

The CDR3 region has the DNA TGTGCCATCAGTGAGGGAGGGACTCTTCTTGGGGGCACTGAAGCTTTCTTT. This sequence encodes CAISEGGTLLGGTEAFF. The chain employs TRBV10-3 and TRBJ1-1; a weak D match, TRBD1 (5 bases). The CDR3 extends over 17 amino acids. Trimming pared 2 bases from V and 4 bases from J, leaving 20 bases between. Germline V gene lookup returns CDR1 ENHRY and CDR2 SYGVKD.

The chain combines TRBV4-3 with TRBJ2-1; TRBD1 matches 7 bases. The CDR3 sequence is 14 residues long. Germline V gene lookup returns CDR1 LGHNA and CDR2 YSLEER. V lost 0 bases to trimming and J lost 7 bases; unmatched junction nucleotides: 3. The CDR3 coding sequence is TGCGCCAGCAGCCAAGAGACAGGGAGAAATGAGCAGTTCTTC. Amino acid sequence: CASSQETGRNEQFF.

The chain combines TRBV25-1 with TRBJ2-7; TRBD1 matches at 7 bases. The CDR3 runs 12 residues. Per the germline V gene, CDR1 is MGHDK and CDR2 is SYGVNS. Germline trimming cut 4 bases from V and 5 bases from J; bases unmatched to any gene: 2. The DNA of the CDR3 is TGTGCCAGCAGTGGACAGGGCCACGAGCAGTACTTC. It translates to CASSGQGHEQYF.

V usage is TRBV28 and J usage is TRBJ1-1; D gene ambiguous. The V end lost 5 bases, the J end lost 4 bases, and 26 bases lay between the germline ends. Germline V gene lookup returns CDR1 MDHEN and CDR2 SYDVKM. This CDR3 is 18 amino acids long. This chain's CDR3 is CASSLTRVRLTTITEAFF. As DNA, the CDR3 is TGTGCCAGCAGTCTGACGAGAGTCCGCTTGACAACGATCACTGAAGCTTTCTTT.

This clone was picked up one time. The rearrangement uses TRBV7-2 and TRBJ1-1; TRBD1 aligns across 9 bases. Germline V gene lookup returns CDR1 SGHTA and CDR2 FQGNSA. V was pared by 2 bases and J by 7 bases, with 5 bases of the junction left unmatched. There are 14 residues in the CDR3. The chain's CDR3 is CASSLMGTGLEAFF. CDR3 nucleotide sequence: TGTGCCAGCAGCTTAATGGGGACAGGGCTTGAAGCTTTCTTT.

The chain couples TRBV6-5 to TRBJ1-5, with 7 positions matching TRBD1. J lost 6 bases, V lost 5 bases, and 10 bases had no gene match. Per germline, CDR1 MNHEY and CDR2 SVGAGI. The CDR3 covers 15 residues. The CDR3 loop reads CASSTTQGFGQPQHF. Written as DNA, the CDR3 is TGTGCCAGCAGTACGACACAGGGGTTTGGTCAGCCCCAGCATTTT.

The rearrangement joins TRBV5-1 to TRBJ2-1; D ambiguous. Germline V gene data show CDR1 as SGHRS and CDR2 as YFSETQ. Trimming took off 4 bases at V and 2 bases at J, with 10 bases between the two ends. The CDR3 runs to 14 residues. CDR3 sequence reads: CASSPNTAYNEQFF. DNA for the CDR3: TGCGCCAGCAGCCCGAATACAGCCTACAATGAGCAGTTCTTC.

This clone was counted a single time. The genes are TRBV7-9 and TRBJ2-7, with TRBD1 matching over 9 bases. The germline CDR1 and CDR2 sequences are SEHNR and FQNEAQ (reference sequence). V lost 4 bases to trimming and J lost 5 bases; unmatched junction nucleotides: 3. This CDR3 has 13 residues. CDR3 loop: CASSWGQGDEQYF. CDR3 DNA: TGTGCCAGCAGCTGGGGACAGGGAGACGAGCAGTACTTC.

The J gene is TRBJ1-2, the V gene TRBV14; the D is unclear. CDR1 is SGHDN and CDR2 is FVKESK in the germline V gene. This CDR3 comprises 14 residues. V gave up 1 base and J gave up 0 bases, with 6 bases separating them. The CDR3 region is CASSQGPANYGYTF. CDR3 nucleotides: TGTGCCAGCAGCCAAGGGCCAGCTAACTATGGCTACACCTTC.

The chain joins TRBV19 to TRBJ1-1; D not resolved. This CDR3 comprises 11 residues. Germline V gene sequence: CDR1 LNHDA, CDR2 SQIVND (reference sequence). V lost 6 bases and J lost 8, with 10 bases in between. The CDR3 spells CASRGEREAFF. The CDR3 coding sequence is TGTGCCAGTAGGGGAGAACGGGAAGCTTTCTTT.

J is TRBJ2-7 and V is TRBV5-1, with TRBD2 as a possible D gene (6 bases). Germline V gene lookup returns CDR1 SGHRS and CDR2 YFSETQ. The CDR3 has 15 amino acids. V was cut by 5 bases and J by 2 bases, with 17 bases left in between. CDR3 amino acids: CASSSLAQLAYEQYF. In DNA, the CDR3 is TGCGCCAGCAGTAGTCTAGCGCAGCTAGCCTACGAGCAGTACTTC.

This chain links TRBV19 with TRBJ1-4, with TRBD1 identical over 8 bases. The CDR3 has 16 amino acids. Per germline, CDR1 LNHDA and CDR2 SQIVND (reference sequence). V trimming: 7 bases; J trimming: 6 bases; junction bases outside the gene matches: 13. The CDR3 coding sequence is TGTGCCAGTACCACGGGAGGCGGGACAGGATATGAAAAACTGTTTTTT. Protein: CASTTGGGTGYEKLFF.

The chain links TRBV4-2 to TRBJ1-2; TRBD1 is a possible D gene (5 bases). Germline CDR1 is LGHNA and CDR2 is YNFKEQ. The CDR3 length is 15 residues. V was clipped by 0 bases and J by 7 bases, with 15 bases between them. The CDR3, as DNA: TGTGCCAGCAGCCAAGAGGGGGGGGTCCTTGGTGGCTACACCTTC. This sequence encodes CASSQEGGVLGGYTF.

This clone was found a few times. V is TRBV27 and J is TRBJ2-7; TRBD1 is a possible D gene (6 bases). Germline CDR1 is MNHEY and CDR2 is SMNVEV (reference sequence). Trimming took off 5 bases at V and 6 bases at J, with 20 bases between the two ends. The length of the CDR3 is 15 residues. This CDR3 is CASSTFPRGRSEQYF. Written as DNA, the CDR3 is TGTGCCAGCAGTACGTTCCCCAGGGGTAGAAGCGAGCAGTACTTC.

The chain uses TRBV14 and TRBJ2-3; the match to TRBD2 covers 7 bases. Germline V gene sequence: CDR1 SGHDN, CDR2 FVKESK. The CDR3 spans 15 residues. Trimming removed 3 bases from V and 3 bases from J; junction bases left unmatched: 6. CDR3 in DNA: TGTGCCAGCAGCCAGGGGACTACCCGTACAGATACGCAGTATTTT. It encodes CASSQGTTRTDTQYF.

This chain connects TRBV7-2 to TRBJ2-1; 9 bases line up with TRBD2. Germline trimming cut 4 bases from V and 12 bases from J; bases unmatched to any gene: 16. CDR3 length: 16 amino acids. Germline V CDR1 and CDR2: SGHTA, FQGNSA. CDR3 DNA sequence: TGTGCCAGCAGCTCCCTTAGCGGGAGTCTTGGCTGGACGCAGTTCTTC. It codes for CASSSLSGSLGWTQFF. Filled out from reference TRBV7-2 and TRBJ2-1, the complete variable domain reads GAGVSQSPSNKVTEKGKDVELRCDPISGHTALYWYRQSLGQGLEFLIYFQGNSAPDKSGLPSDRFSAERTGGSVSTLTIQRTQQEDSAVYLCASSSLSGSLGWTQFFGPGTRLTVL.

The CDR3 reads CASSLGGSYNEQFF. CDR3 bases: TGTGCCAGCAGTTTGGGGGGCTCCTACAATGAGCAGTTCTTC. The chain combines TRBV28 with TRBJ2-1, with D perhaps matching TRBD2 (6 bases). Germline V gene sequence: CDR1 MDHEN, CDR2 SYDVKM. The V and J ends lost 3 bases and 0 bases respectively, with 6 bases between them. The CDR3 spans 14 residues.

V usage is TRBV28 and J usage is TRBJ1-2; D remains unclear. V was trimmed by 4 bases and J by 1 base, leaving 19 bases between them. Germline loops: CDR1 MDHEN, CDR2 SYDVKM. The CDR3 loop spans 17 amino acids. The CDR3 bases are TGTGCCAGCAGTTCAACCCCTTCGACACTTATTAACTATGGCTACACCTTC. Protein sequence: CASSSTPSTLINYGYTF.

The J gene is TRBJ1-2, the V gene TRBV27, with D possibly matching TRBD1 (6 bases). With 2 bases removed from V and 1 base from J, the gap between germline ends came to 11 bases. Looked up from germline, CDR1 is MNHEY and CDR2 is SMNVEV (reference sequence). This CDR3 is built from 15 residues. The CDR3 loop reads CASSLQLRGNYGYTF. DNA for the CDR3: TGTGCCAGCAGTTTACAGCTCAGGGGTAACTATGGCTACACCTTC.

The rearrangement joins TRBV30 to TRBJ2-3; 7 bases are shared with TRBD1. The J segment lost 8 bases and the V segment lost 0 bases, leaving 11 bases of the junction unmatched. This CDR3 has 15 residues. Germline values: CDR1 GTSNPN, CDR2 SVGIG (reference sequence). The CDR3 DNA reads TGTGCCTGGAGTGTAAAAGGGGGCTCCCAAGTTACGCAGTATTTT. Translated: CAWSVKGGSQVTQYF. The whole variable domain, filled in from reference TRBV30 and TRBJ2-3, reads SQTIHQWPATLVQPVGSPLSLECTVEGTSNPNLYWYRQAAGRGLQLLFYSVGIGQISSEVPQNLSASRPQDRQFILSSKKLLLSDSGFYLCAWSVKGGSQVTQYFGPGTRLTVL.

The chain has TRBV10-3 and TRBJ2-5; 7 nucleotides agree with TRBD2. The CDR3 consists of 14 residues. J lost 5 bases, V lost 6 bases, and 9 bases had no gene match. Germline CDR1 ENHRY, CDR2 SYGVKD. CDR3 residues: CAIRGRGLQETQYF. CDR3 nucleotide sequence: TGTGCCATCAGGGGGCGGGGGTTACAGGAGACCCAGTACTTC.